The rows below give T cell receptor beta chains drawn from one sample of a study of primary melanoma T cells and metastatic recurrence. Sequencing used immunoSEQ multiplex PCR; TCRdb keeps in-frame clones, though not all of them. Seen here are fewer than 1,200 clones, about 70% observed once, and the top ten hold around 5%. The sequencing sample was made of melanoma tumor tissue. Source of these receptors: a human donor with melanoma. Both conserved end residues are part of each CDR3. D genes are given only for firm matches. Some rows have no size entry. The others give once, few or many, or a class for an expanded clone.

>-|-|TRBV19|TRBJ1-2
CASTPRRDYGYTF
TGTGCCAGTACCCCTCGGCGGGACTATGGCTACACCTTC
>few|TRBD1|TRBV19|TRBJ2-7
CASSIEQGSSYEQYF
TGTGCCAGTAGTATAGAACAGGGGAGCTCCTACGAGCAGTACTTC
>-|-|TRBV4-1|TRBJ2-7
CASSQVRDNYEQYF
TGCGCCAGCAGCCAAGTGAGGGACAACTACGAGCAGTACTTC
>few|-|TRBV6-8|TRBJ2-4
CASNRDWLSIKNIQYF
TGTGCCAGCAACCGGGACTGGTTATCCATCAAAAACATTCAGTACTTC
>-|TRBD1|TRBV28|TRBJ2-2
CASSWDRVGTGELFF
TGTGCCAGCAGTTGGGACAGGGTGGGCACCGGGGAGCTGTTTTTT
>-|-|TRBV11-3|TRBJ1-1
CASSPSRRVTEAFF
TGTGCCAGCAGCCCTTCTCGTCGGGTCACTGAAGCTTTCTTT
>-|TRBD1|TRBV6-8|TRBJ1-1
CASSYSGQGNTEAFF
TGTGCCAGCAGTTACTCGGGACAGGGGAACACTGAAGCTTTCTTT
>-|TRBD1|TRBV28|TRBJ1-1
CASSSPGQGHTEAFF
TGTGCCAGCAGTTCCCCGGGACAGGGACACACTGAAGCTTTCTTT
>-|TRBD2|TRBV7-6|TRBJ2-2
CASSLGAGGVGELFF
TGTGCCAGTAGCTTAGGTGCGGGAGGAGTCGGGGAGCTGTTTTTT
>-|TRBD2|TRBV19|TRBJ2-3
CASSIGLAGPGVTDTQYF
TGTGCCAGTAGTATAGGACTAGCGGGCCCGGGGGTCACAGATACGCAGTATTTT
>-|-|TRBV18|TRBJ2-5
CASSPPSLGETQYF
TGTGCCAGCTCACCACCGAGTTTAGGAGAGACCCAGTACTTC
>-|-|TRBV5-1|TRBJ1-2
CASSLGGEVDGYTF
TGCGCCAGCAGCTTGGGAGGGGAGGTGGATGGCTACACCTTC
>-|-|TRBV23-1|TRBJ1-5
CASSQDLSTVNQPQHF
TGCGCCAGCAGCCAAGATTTGAGCACGGTCAATCAGCCCCAGCATTTT
>-|TRBD1|TRBV19|TRBJ1-2
CASSRRTGANYGYTF
TGTGCCAGTAGTAGACGGACAGGGGCGAACTATGGCTACACCTTC
>-|-|TRBV11-3|TRBJ2-7
CASSATGAGSHEQYF
TGTGCCAGCAGCGCGACCGGAGCGGGTTCCCACGAGCAGTACTTC
>-|TRBD1|TRBV14|TRBJ1-1
CASSQGGTAAFF
TGTGCCAGCAGCCAAGGTGGGACAGCGGCTTTCTTT
>-|-|TRBV15|TRBJ2-3
CATSRTRSLDTQYF
TGTGCCACCAGCAGAACCCGGTCTCTCGATACGCAGTATTTT
>few|-|TRBV19|TRBJ1-2
CASSPREGGYTF
TGTGCCAGTAGTCCGCGTGAGGGTGGCTACACCTTC
>-|-|TRBV5-1|TRBJ2-2
CASRVGGQTGELFF
TGCGCCAGCAGGGTAGGGGGTCAGACCGGGGAGCTGTTTTTT
>-|TRBD2|TRBV15|TRBJ2-2
CATSKLAGVNTGELFF
TGTGCCACCAGTAAACTAGCGGGAGTGAACACCGGGGAGCTGTTTTTT
>-|TRBD1|TRBV6-8|TRBJ1-2
CASSSRPGQGPSYTF
TGTGCCAGCAGTTCAAGGCCGGGACAGGGGCCGAGCTACACCTTC
>-|-|TRBV8-2|TRBJ2-7
CASSLRRRSGSSYEQYF
TGTGCCAGCAGTTTGCGCCGACGGAGCGGGAGCTCCTACGAGCAGTACTTC
>few|-|TRBV28|TRBJ1-5
CASSFSVNQPQHF
TGTGCCAGCAGTTTTAGCGTCAATCAGCCCCAGCATTTT
>-|TRBD1|TRBV11-3|TRBJ2-1
CASSQPGQGYSYNEQFF
TGTGCCAGCAGCCAACCTGGACAGGGATACTCCTACAATGAGCAGTTCTTC
>-|TRBD2|TRBV30|TRBJ2-3
CAFRLAGARGDTQYF
TGTGCCTTCAGACTAGCGGGGGCACGGGGGGATACGCAGTATTTT
>-|TRBD1|TRBV6-8|TRBJ2-1
CASRAGQGFNEQFF
TGTGCCAGCAGAGCGGGACAGGGGTTTAATGAGCAGTTCTTC
>-|TRBD2|TRBV11-3|TRBJ2-3
CASSFVTSGGPLDTQYF
TGTGCCAGCAGCTTCGTGACTAGCGGGGGGCCATTGGATACGCAGTATTTT
>-|-|TRBV5-1|TRBJ2-5
CASSLVGDIQETQYF
TGCGCCAGCAGCTTGGTGGGGGACATACAAGAGACCCAGTACTTC
>-|-|TRBV7-5|TRBJ2-1
CASSYSRTSGGNQFF
TGTGCCAGCAGCTACTCCAGGACTAGCGGGGGTAATCAGTTCTTC
>-|TRBD2|TRBV19|TRBJ2-1
CASSIMSGSYNEQFF
TGTGCCAGTAGTATAATGAGCGGGAGCTACAATGAGCAGTTCTTC
>-|TRBD1|TRBV30|TRBJ2-7
CAWTRDRGEGEQYF
TGTGCCTGGACCCGGGACAGGGGCGAGGGGGAGCAGTACTTC
>-|-|TRBV7-2|TRBJ2-3
CASSLAGTNTQYF
TGTGCCAGCAGCTTAGCGGGGACCAATACGCAGTATTTT
>-|-|TRBV22-1|TRBJ1-2
CATSDGPGQGRGGYTF
TGTGCCACCAGTGACGGGCCGGGACAGGGTCGGGGTGGCTACACCTTC
>-|-|TRBV28|TRBJ2-7
CASSFSRAYEQYF
TGTGCCAGCAGTTTCAGCAGGGCCTACGAGCAGTACTTC
>-|-|TRBV28|TRBJ2-1
CASSSLADSSYNEQFF
TGTGCCAGCAGTTCTCTAGCGGACAGCTCCTACAATGAGCAGTTCTTC
>once|-|TRBV6-8|TRBJ2-2
CASSRSDTGELFF
TGTGCCAGCAGTAGGTCAGACACCGGGGAGCTGTTTTTT
>-|-|TRBV19|TRBJ1-2
CASSILNGYTF
TGTGCCAGTAGTATTTTGAATGGCTACACCTTC
>-|TRBD1|TRBV6-8|TRBJ1-2
CASSYPGTGGTTTYGYTF
TGTGCCAGCAGTTACCCCGGGACAGGGGGAACGACTACATATGGCTACACCTTC
>-|-|TRBV14|TRBJ2-1
CASSRTSTRNEQFF
TGTGCCAGCAGCCGAACATCGACTCGCAATGAGCAGTTCTTC
>-|-|TRBV11-3|TRBJ1-1
CASSLVPGYTEAFF
TGTGCCAGCAGCTTAGTGCCGGGTTACACTGAAGCTTTCTTT
>once|-|TRBV30|TRBJ2-7
CAWSILAGSEQYF
TGTGCCTGGAGTATACTTGCGGGTTCCGAGCAGTACTTC
>few|-|TRBV28|TRBJ2-5
CASSTRTDQQETQYF
TGTGCCAGCAGTACACGGACAGATCAGCAAGAGACCCAGTACTTC
>-|-|TRBV6-8|TRBJ2-1
CASSDSRGAASLNEQFF
TGTGCCAGCAGTGACTCGCGAGGGGCCGCCTCTTTAAATGAGCAGTTCTTC
>-|TRBD1|TRBV12-5|TRBJ2-5
CASGPGTAYLGKETQYF
TGTGCTAGTGGTCCCGGGACAGCCTACCTAGGGAAAGAGACCCAGTACTTC
>-|-|TRBV6-8|TRBJ1-2
CASSYSGGSDYGYTF
TGTGCCAGCAGTTACTCGGGGGGGTCCGACTATGGCTACACCTTC
>-|-|TRBV10-3|TRBJ2-3
CAISESGRLRVSTDTQYF
TGTGCCATCAGTGAGTCGGGGCGGTTGCGGGTGAGCACAGATACGCAATATTTT
>large|TRBD2|TRBV6-8|TRBJ2-3
CASIQAGALTDTQYF
TGTGCCAGCATTCAAGCGGGGGCCCTCACAGATACGCAGTATTTT
>-|-|TRBV23-1|TRBJ2-5
CASSQKDREETQYF
TGCGCCAGCAGTCAAAAGGACAGAGAAGAGACCCAGTACTTC
>few|-|TRBV10-3|TRBJ2-3
CASGGDTDTQYF
TGTGCCAGCGGCGGGGACACAGATACGCAGTATTTT
>-|-|TRBV5-1|TRBJ2-5
CASGIAGASLETQYF
TGCGCCAGCGGGATCGCAGGGGCCTCTTTAGAGACCCAGTACTTC
>-|-|TRBV11-3|TRBJ2-5
CASSLGGVQETQYF
TGTGCCAGCAGCTTGGGTGGGGTACAAGAGACCCAGTACTTC
>few|TRBD1|TRBV12-5|TRBJ2-2
CASGSSRGLGTGELFF
TGTGCTAGTGGTTCCTCCAGGGGGCTCGGGACCGGGGAGCTGTTTTTT
>once|TRBD2|TRBV19|TRBJ2-3
CASSKGLAGGQDTQYF
TGTGCCAGTAGCAAAGGACTAGCGGGGGGGCAAGATACGCAGTATTTT
>few|-|TRBV19|TRBJ2-5
CATRFGETQYF
TGTGCCACACGCTTTGGGGAGACCCAGTACTTC
>few|TRBD1|TRBV19|TRBJ2-1
CASRKDRGQYNEQFF
TGTGCCAGTAGGAAGGACAGGGGGCAATACAATGAGCAGTTCTTC
>-|-|TRBV11-3|TRBJ1-2
CASSLSHTGIYGYTF
TGTGCCAGCAGCCTAAGTCATACAGGGATCTATGGCTACACCTTC
>-|-|TRBV15|TRBJ2-1
CASSLDSSYNEQFF
TGTGCTAGCAGCTTAGACAGCTCCTACAATGAGCAGTTCTTC
>-|-|TRBV6-8|TRBJ2-2
CASSYRWDTGELFF
TGTGCCAGCAGTTATAGGTGGGACACCGGGGAGCTGTTTTTT
>-|-|TRBV12-5|TRBJ2-2
CASLTSTTGELFF
TGTGCCAGCCTGACCTCTACGACCGGGGAGCTGTTTTTT
>large|TRBD2|TRBV29-1|TRBJ2-7
CSVDGGAGGIYEQYF
TGCAGCGTTGACGGTGGGGCGGGAGGGATCTACGAGCAGTACTTC